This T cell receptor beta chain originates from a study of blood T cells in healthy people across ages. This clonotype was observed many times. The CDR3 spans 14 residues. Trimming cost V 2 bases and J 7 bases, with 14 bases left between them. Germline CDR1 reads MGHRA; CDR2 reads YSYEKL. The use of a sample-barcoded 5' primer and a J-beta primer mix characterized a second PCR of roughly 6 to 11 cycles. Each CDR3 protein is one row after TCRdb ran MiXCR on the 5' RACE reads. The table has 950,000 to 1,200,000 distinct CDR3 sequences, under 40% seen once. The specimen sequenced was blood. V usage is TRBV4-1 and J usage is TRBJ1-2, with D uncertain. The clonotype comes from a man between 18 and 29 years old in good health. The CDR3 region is CASSQFPGLSGYTF. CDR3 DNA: TGCGCCAGCAGCCAATTCCCCGGACTATCTGGCTACACCTTC.